The 23 T cell receptor beta chains below all came from one sample that was sequenced in a study of early stage breast cancer tumors. The repertoire was sequenced with immunoSEQ multiplex PCR; TCRdb's copy has only in-frame clones and lacks some. The sample contains tens of thousands of clones, 75% to 85% of which appear only once. What was sequenced was blood. The receptors stem from a person aged 55 to 75 with breast cancer.

J is TRBJ1-3 and V is TRBV9; D is possibly TRBD1 (5 bases). Germline CDR1 is SGDLS and CDR2 is YYNGEE. V was shortened by 0 bases and J by 3 bases, with 10 bases between the two germline ends. The CDR3 extends over 15 amino acids. The CDR3 coding sequence is TGTGCCAGCAGCGTAGCAGACAGAAGTGGAAACACCATATATTTT. This gives the protein CASSVADRSGNTIYF.

The chain is built from TRBV6-1 and TRBJ1-5, with D hard to call. The V end lost 7 bases, the J end lost 7 bases, and 14 bases lay between the germline ends. Germline V gene lookup returns CDR1 MNHNS and CDR2 SASEGT. CDR3 size: 13 residues. As DNA, the CDR3 is TGTGCCAGCAACCCACCGAACAGACAGCCCCAGCATTTT. This translates into CASNPPNRQPQHF.

The chain couples TRBV6-9 to TRBJ1-1; perhaps TRBD1 as D (6 bases). The CDR3 contains 11 residues. Germline CDR1 is MNHGY and CDR2 is SVAAGI. The CDR3 protein is CEIGGDTEAFF. The CDR3, as DNA: TGTGAAATAGGGGGGGACACTGAAGCTTTCTTT.

This chain links TRBV7-9 with TRBJ2-7; D perhaps matches TRBD1 (6 bases). The CDR3 has 11 residues. Germline values: CDR1 SEHNR, CDR2 FQNEAQ (reference sequence). The V and J ends lost 5 bases and 10 bases respectively, with 12 bases between them. The CDR3 nucleotides are TGTGCCAGCAGCCCGGACAGAAAACAGTACTTC. This gives the protein CASSPDRKQYF.

The chain combines TRBV29-1 with TRBJ2-2, with D possibly TRBD2 on 6 matching bases. The germline gives CDR1 SQVTM, CDR2 ANQGSEA. The CDR3 covers 14 residues. Trimming stripped 7 bases from V and 2 bases from J, with 14 bases between. The DNA of the CDR3 is TGCAGCGGGAGGGAGAGAGCAAACACCGGGGAGCTGTTTTTT. Encoded protein: CSGRERANTGELFF.

The chain uses TRBV30 and TRBJ1-2; no clear D. Trimming took off 7 bases at V and 0 bases at J, with 9 bases between the two ends. Per the germline V gene, CDR1 is GTSNPN and CDR2 is SVGIG (reference sequence). This CDR3 region has 12 residues. The CDR3 loop is CASSPSNYGYTF. CDR3 DNA: TGTGCCTCCTCCCCTTCTAACTATGGCTACACCTTC.

V usage is TRBV19 and J usage is TRBJ1-2; TRBD1 is a possible D gene (5 bases). V lost 2 bases to trimming and J lost 3 bases, with 10 bases between them. CDR1 LNHDA and CDR2 SQIVND come from the germline V gene (reference sequence). This CDR3 spans 14 amino acids. The CDR3 DNA reads TGTGCCAGTAGTATAAGGGGCCAGGACTATGGCTACACCTTC. As protein: CASSIRGQDYGYTF. Supplemented by reference TRBV19 and TRBJ1-2, the full variable domain reads DGGITQSPKYLFRKEGQNVTLSCEQNLNHDAMYWYRQDPGQGLRLIYYSQIVNDFQKGDIAEGYSVSREKKESFPLTVTSAQKNPTAFYLCASSIRGQDYGYTFGSGTRLTVV.

The V gene is TRBV10-2, the J gene TRBJ2-1; 7 bases agree with TRBD2. The V and J ends lost 6 bases and 0 bases, in that order; junction bases with no gene match: 5. The germline CDR1 and CDR2 sequences are WSHSY and SAAADI. This CDR3 region has 15 residues. The CDR3: CASRPTSASYNEQFF. DNA for the CDR3: TGCGCCAGCAGGCCAACTAGCGCCTCCTACAATGAGCAGTTCTTC.

This chain joins TRBV5-4 and TRBJ2-7, with TRBD2 matching over 8 bases. Germline-derived CDR1 and CDR2 are SGHNT and YYREEE (reference sequence). The CDR3 totals 18 residues. J was trimmed by 2 bases and V by 0 bases; bases with no gene match: 13. The CDR3 loop reads CASSLESGGPLSTYEQYF. CDR3 in DNA: TGTGCCAGCAGCTTGGAATCGGGAGGGCCATTAAGTACCTACGAGCAGTACTTC.

V usage is TRBV10-2 and J usage is TRBJ2-1; D call uncertain. CDR1 and CDR2 from the germline V gene are WSHSY and SAAADI. This CDR3 has 12 residues. V was trimmed by 1 base and J by 7 bases, leaving 5 bases between them. The CDR3 loop is CASSEWLNEQFF. CDR3 nucleotides: TGCGCCAGCAGTGAGTGGCTGAATGAGCAGTTCTTC.

The CDR3 here is CASRGGWPMNTEAFF. The CDR3 DNA sequence: TGTGCCAGCAGGGGGGGGTGGCCCATGAACACTGAAGCTTTCTTT. The V and J genes are TRBV11-2 and TRBJ1-1; D may be TRBD1 (5 bases). The length of the CDR3 is 15 residues. Germline CDR1 and CDR2: SGHAT and FQNNGV. Trimming shortened V by 6 bases and J by 0 bases, and 14 bases separated the two germline ends. Full variable domain (rest looked up from reference TRBV11-2 and TRBJ1-1): EAGVAQSPRYKIIEKRQSVAFWCNPISGHATLYWYQQILGQGPKLLIQFQNNGVVDDSQLPKDRFSAERLKGVDSTLKIQPAKLEDSAVYLCASRGGWPMNTEAFFGQGTRLTVV.

The V call is TRBV28, the J call TRBJ2-7; tentative D call: TRBD2 (5 bases). Trimming took 6 bases from V and 5 from J, leaving 17 bases between them. The germline gives CDR1 MDHEN, CDR2 SYDVKM. The CDR3 has 14 residues. CDR3 nucleotide sequence: TGTGCCAGCAGCCCGCCGGGGAGTTTCCACGAGCAGTACTTC. It encodes CASSPPGSFHEQYF.

This rearrangement joins TRBV27 to TRBJ2-7, with D tentatively TRBD2 (5 bases). Deletions cut 5 bases from V and 4 bases from J, with 15 bases between. The CDR3 runs 14 residues. The germline V gene has CDR1 MNHEY and CDR2 SMNVEV (reference sequence). CDR3 sequence (DNA): TGTGCCAGCAGTCCGACTATGACGGGATACGAGCAGTACTTC. Protein product: CASSPTMTGYEQYF.

This chain connects TRBV29-1 to TRBJ2-5; 7 positions agree with TRBD2. Losses at the gene ends were 7 bases for V and 2 bases for J; bases not matched to a gene: 13. This CDR3 has 15 amino acids. Germline CDR1 SQVTM, CDR2 ANQGSEA. In DNA form, the CDR3 reads TGCAGCGCCGGGGGGTTGAGGCGGACTCAAGAGACCCAGTACTTC. The encoded protein is CSAGGLRRTQETQYF.

V usage is TRBV7-2 and J usage is TRBJ1-5, with unresolved D. CDR1 is SGHTA, CDR2 FQGNSA, per germline. Between the trimmed V and J ends, which lost 1 base and 0 bases, there was a span of 7 bases. The CDR3 has 15 residues. CDR3 bases: TGTGCCAGCAGCTTAGGCACTTATAGCAATCAGCCCCAGCATTTT. This sequence encodes CASSLGTYSNQPQHF.

CDR3 nucleotide sequence: TGTGCCAGCAGCCTCGAAGAGACCCAGTACTTC. Its translation is CASSLEETQYF. This chain joins TRBV13 and TRBJ2-5; D remains ambiguous. There are 11 residues in the CDR3. Germline V gene lookup returns CDR1 PRHDT and CDR2 FYEKMQ (reference sequence). V was shortened by 5 bases and J by 3 bases, with 4 bases between the two germline ends. Combining the CDR3 with reference TRBV13 and TRBJ2-5 gives the whole variable domain AAGVIQSPRHLIKEKRETATLKCYPIPRHDTVYWYQQGPGQDPQFLISFYEKMQSDKGSIPDRFSAQQFSDYHSELNMSSLELGDSALYFCASSLEETQYFGPGTRLLVL.

This clone was observed once. The V and J genes are TRBV29-1 and TRBJ2-2; the D is unclear. Trimming pared 6 bases from V and 2 bases from J, leaving 7 bases between. The CDR3 is 12 residues long. Germline lookup yields CDR1 SQVTM and CDR2 ANQGSEA. The CDR3 loop reads CSVERNTGELFF. CDR3 nucleotides: TGCAGCGTCGAGCGTAACACCGGGGAGCTGTTTTTT.

The chain uses TRBV7-2 and TRBJ1-1, with 9 nucleotides matching TRBD1. The CDR3 is 14 residues long. CDR1 and CDR2 (germline): SGHTA, FQGNSA. Trimming at V came to 5 bases and at J to 6 bases, leaving 7 bases not matched to a gene. CDR3 protein: CASSPRTGEAEAFF. The CDR3 DNA follows: TGTGCCAGCAGCCCCCGGACAGGGGAGGCTGAAGCTTTCTTT.

The gene calls are TRBV6-5 and TRBJ1-2; D gene unclear. V lost 2 bases to trimming and J lost 4 bases, with 14 bases between them. Per the germline V gene, CDR1 is MNHEY and CDR2 is SVGAGI. This CDR3 spans 15 amino acids. CDR3 in amino acids: CASSYREGAGYGYTF. The CDR3 DNA follows: TGTGCCAGCAGTTACCGTGAGGGAGCGGGCTATGGCTACACCTTC.

V gene TRBV5-8 combines with J gene TRBJ2-1; no clear D. Germline assignment: CDR1 SGHTS and CDR2 YDEGEE. Trimming shortened V by 2 bases and J by 3 bases, and 6 bases separated the two germline ends. This CDR3 region has 13 residues. The CDR3 DNA reads as TGTGCCAGCAGCTTTCAACTCTACAATGAGCAGTTCTTC. Its protein is CASSFQLYNEQFF.

V is TRBV30 and J is TRBJ1-1; 8 nucleotides align to TRBD1. CDR1 and CDR2 (germline): GTSNPN, SVGIG (reference sequence). V lost 3 bases to trimming and J lost 5 bases; unmatched junction nucleotides: 2. The CDR3 covers 12 residues. The DNA of the CDR3 is TGTGCCTGGAGGGACAGGGTGACTGAAGCTTTCTTT. Translation gives CAWRDRVTEAFF.

V gene TRBV7-8 combines with J gene TRBJ2-5, with D tentatively TRBD2 (6 bases). The CDR3 runs to 15 residues. Germline values: CDR1 SGHVS, CDR2 FQNEAQ. V lost 5 bases and J lost 7, with 20 bases in between. The CDR3 is CASSTSQGGAGTQYF. The CDR3, as DNA: TGTGCCAGCAGCACTAGTCAAGGAGGAGCGGGGACCCAGTACTTC.

The chain recombines TRBV7-6 with TRBJ2-1; 12 bases fit TRBD2. Trimming cost V 4 bases and J 0 bases; bases outside gene matches: 4. Germline CDR1 is SGHVS and CDR2 is FNYEAQ. The CDR3 runs 17 residues. Here the CDR3 reads CASSSLAGGISYNEQFF. The CDR3 DNA reads as TGTGCCAGCAGCTCACTAGCGGGAGGAATCTCCTACAATGAGCAGTTCTTC.